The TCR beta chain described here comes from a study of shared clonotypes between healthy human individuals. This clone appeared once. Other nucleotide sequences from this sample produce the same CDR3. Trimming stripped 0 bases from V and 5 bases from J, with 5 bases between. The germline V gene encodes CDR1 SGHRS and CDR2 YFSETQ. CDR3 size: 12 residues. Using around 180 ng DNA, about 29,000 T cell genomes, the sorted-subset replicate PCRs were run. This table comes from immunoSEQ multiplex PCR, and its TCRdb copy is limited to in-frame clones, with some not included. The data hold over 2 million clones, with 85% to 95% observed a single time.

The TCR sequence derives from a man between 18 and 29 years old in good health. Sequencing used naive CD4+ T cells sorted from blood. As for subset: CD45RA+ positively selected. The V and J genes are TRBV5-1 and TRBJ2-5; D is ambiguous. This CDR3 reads CASSLALETQYF. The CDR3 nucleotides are TGCGCCAGCAGCTTGGCACTGGAGACCCAGTACTTC.